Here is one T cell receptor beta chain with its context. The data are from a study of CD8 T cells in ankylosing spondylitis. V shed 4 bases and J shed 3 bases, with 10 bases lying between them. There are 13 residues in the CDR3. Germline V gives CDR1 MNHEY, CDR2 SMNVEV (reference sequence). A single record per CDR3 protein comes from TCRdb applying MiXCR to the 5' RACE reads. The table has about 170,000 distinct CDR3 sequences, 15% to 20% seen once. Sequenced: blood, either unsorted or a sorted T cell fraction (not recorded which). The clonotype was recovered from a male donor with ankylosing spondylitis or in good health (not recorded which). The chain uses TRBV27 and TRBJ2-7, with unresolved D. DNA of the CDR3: TGTGCCAGCAGTTCGACCGACCGCTACGAGCAGTACTTC. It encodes CASSSTDRYEQYF.